The 9 T cell receptor beta chains listed next were all sequenced from one sample in a study of regulatory T cells in long-lasting Graves disease. Construction of TCR beta libraries relied on iRepertoire HTBI primers and on Arm-PCR targeting CDR3 regions. TCRdb processed the multiplex PCR reads anew with MiXCR; each CDR3 protein has one entry. The table lists fewer than 550,000 distinct CDR3 sequences, roughly 16% of them singletons. The time point here: newly diagnosed GD, antithyroid drugs for less than 3 months. Extracted RNA from PBMCs served as the source of the TCR library. The data also belong to a second study, concerning T cells in Graves' hyperthyroidism and ophthalmopathy.

This sample comprised peripheral blood mononuclear cells (PBMCs), obtained at new diagnosis, from a patient treated with antithyroid drugs. Every receptor here comes from a woman aged 40-65 years with Graves disease.

This clonotype was seen repeatedly, ten times or more. The chain recombines TRBV12-3 or TRBV12-4 with TRBJ2-5, with D possibly matching TRBD2 (5 bases). The CDR3 loop spans 14 amino acids. With 1 base removed from V and 5 bases from J, the gap between germline ends came to 11 bases. CDR3 sequence: CASSLVSGVETQYF. The CDR3 DNA reads TGTGCCAGCAGTTTAGTGTCCGGGGTGGAGACCCAGTACTTC.

There are many counts of this clonotype. The CDR3 sequence is CAWSFVTEAFF. CDR3 in DNA: TGTGCCTGGAGTTTCGTCACTGAAGCTTTCTTT. The chain employs TRBV30 and TRBJ1-1; D not certain. Per the germline V gene, CDR1 is GTSNPN and CDR2 is SVGIG (reference sequence). This CDR3 is built from 11 residues. Trimming shortened V by 2 bases and J by 4 bases, and 5 bases separated the two germline ends.

This clonotype turned up a few times. The V call is TRBV4-1, the J call TRBJ2-5, with 8 positions matching TRBD1. Germline CDR1 and CDR2: MGHRA and YSYEKL. This CDR3 is built from 15 residues. V lost 0 bases, J lost 1 base, and 1 base stayed unmatched. CDR3 DNA sequence: TGCGCCAGCAGCCAAGAAACAGGGGGCCAAGAGACCCAGTACTTC. Translation gives CASSQETGGQETQYF.

There are many counts of this clonotype. The chain has TRBV9 and TRBJ2-7; 7 bases map to TRBD1. In germline, CDR1 is SGDLS, CDR2 YYNGEE. The CDR3 spans 15 residues. The junction had 7 bases not matched to a gene; V was cut back by 4 bases and J by 0 bases. The DNA for the CDR3 is TGTGCCAGCAGCCCCAGGGACAGCACCTCCTACGAGCAGTACTTC. This codes for CASSPRDSTSYEQYF. Using reference TRBV9 and TRBJ2-7 for the parts outside the CDR3, the full variable domain is DSGVTQTPKHLITATGQRVTLRCSPRSGDLSVYWYQQSLDQGLQFLIQYYNGEERAKGNILERFSAQQFPDLHSELNLSSLELGDSALYFCASSPRDSTSYEQYFGPGTRLTVT.

This clonotype was picked up a small number of times. The rearrangement uses TRBV2 and TRBJ2-5, with D perhaps being TRBD1 or TRBD2 (5 bases each). The ends were cut back, 4 bases at V and 3 bases at J, with 12 bases in the middle. CDR1 and CDR2 from the germline V gene are SNHLY and FYNNEI. The CDR3 sequence is 14 residues long. CDR3 nucleotide sequence: TGTGCCAGCAGTGTACCCCAGGGAGAAGAGACCCAGTACTTC. Residues: CASSVPQGEETQYF.

This clonotype has ten or more counts. V usage is TRBV28 and J usage is TRBJ2-7; D unresolved. This CDR3 contains 13 residues. With 2 bases removed from V and 3 bases from J, the gap between germline ends came to 8 bases. Germline V gene lookup returns CDR1 MDHEN and CDR2 SYDVKM. CDR3 sequence: CASSLPGNYEQYF. The CDR3 bases are TGTGCCAGCAGTTTACCGGGCAACTACGAGCAGTACTTC.

This clonotype has ten or more counts. V usage is TRBV20-1 and J usage is TRBJ2-7; D remains ambiguous. The germline V gene has CDR1 DFQATT and CDR2 SNEGSKA (reference sequence). Trimming removed 4 bases from V and 2 bases from J, with 15 bases in between. The CDR3 extends over 14 amino acids. The CDR3 bases are TGCAGTGCTACCCTACCCCTGAAGACCTACGAGCAGTACTTC. The encoded protein is CSATLPLKTYEQYF.

The J gene is TRBJ1-6, the V gene TRBV3-1; 9 bases agree with TRBD1. V trimming: 0 bases; J trimming: 9 bases; junction bases outside the gene matches: 6. The CDR3 covers 16 residues. Per the germline V gene, CDR1 is LGHDT and CDR2 is YNNKEL (reference sequence). The DNA of the CDR3 is TGTGCCAGCAGCCAAGATGGAGGGACAGGGCTTTCACCCCTCCACTTT. This gives the protein CASSQDGGTGLSPLHF.

This clonotype was seen ten or more times. The CDR3 DNA sequence: TGTGCCAGCAGTGGGAGGGGGGGGTACTCCTACGAGCAGTACTTC. It is translated as CASSGRGGYSYEQYF. The chain combines TRBV6-2 or TRBV6-3 with TRBJ2-7; maybe TRBD2 (7 bases). Germline V CDR1 and CDR2: MNHEY, SVGEGT. CDR3 length equals 15 residues. Trimming stripped 5 bases from V and 0 bases from J, with 14 bases between.